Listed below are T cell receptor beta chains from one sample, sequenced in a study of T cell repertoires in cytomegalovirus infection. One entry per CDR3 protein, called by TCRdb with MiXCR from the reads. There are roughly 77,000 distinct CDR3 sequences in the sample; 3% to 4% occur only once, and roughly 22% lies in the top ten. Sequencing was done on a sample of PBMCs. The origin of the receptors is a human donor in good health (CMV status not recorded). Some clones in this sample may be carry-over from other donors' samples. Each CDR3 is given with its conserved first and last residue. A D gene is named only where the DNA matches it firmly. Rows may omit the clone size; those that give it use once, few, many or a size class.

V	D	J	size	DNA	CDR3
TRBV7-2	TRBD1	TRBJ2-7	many	TGTGCCAGCAGCTACAGGGGCGGGTACGAGCAGTACTTC	CASSYRGGYEQYF
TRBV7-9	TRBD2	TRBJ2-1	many	TGTGCCAGCAGCTTAGGGGGACTAGCGGGGGGGCAGCAGTTCTTC	CASSLGGLAGGQQFF
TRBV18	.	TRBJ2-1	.	TGTGCCAGCTCACCGGCAGCGGGCCGCTCCTACAATGAGCAGTTCTTC	CASSPAAGRSYNEQFF
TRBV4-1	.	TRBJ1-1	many	TGCGCCAGCAGCCAAGCTTGGGAGGACGCTGAAGCTTTCTTT	CASSQAWEDAEAFF
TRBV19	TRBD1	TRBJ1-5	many	TGTGCCAGTACCAACCGGGACAGGGGACGAAATCAGCCCCAGCATTTT	CASTNRDRGRNQPQHF
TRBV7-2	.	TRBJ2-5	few	TGTGCCAGCAGCCCGTCACGGGAGACCCAGTACTTC	CASSPSRETQYF
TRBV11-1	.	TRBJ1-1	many	TGTGCCAGCAGCGCTATACAGGGCCTGAACACTGAAGCTTTCTTT	CASSAIQGLNTEAFF
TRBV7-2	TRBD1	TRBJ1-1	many	TGTGCCAGCAGTCCACTACAGGGGGCTGGGACTGAAGCTTTCTTT	CASSPLQGAGTEAFF
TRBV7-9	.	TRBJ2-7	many	TGTGCCAGCAGCCCGGGCCTAGTCGAGCAGTACTTC	CASSPGLVEQYF
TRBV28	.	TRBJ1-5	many	TGTGCCAGCAGCCCCATCGTGGGGTCGCGCAATCAGCCCCAGCATTTT	CASSPIVGSRNQPQHF
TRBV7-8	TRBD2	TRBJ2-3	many	TGTGCCAGCAGCCTAAGGGCGGGAGCTTTAGATACGCAGTATTTT	CASSLRAGALDTQYF
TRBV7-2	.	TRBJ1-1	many	TGTGCCAGCAGCTTCGACCGCCTATCCCGAGTCGGAGGAATGAACACTGAAGCTTTCTTT	CASSFDRLSRVGGMNTEAFF
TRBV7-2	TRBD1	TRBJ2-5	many	TGTGCCAGCAGCCAGGATCTAGGACAGGGGGTAACCCAGACCCAGTACTTC	CASSQDLGQGVTQTQYF
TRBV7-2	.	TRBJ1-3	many	TGTGCCAGCAGCTTTGACCGGGGTGGTACCATATATTTT	CASSFDRGGTIYF
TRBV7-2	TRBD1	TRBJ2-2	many	TGTGCCAGCAGCTTAGCGGGGACAGGGGTGGCGGGCACCGGGGAGCTGTTTTTT	CASSLAGTGVAGTGELFF
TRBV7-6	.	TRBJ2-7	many	TGTGCCAGCAGCTTAGATTCGGGTGAGCAGTACTTC	CASSLDSGEQYF
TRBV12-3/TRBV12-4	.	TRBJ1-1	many	TGTGCCAGCAGTCCCTCGGGGTGGGTGAACACTGAAGCTTTCTTT	CASSPSGWVNTEAFF
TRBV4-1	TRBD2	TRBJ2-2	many	TGTGCCAGCAGCCAACGTCAGACTAGCGGGATTCGGGGCACCGGGGAGCTGTTTTTT	CASSQRQTSGIRGTGELFF
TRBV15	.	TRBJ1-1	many	TGTGCCACCAGCAGAGATCAGGGTACAAACACTGAAGCTTTCTTT	CATSRDQGTNTEAFF